Listed below are T cell receptor beta chains from one sample, sequenced in a study of blood T cell repertoires in COVID-19. This table comes from immunoSEQ multiplex PCR, and its TCRdb copy is limited to in-frame clones, with some not included. This table has some 110,000 clones, roughly nine tenths appearing once. Sequences were obtained from peripheral blood. The receptors here all came from a man aged 65 to 85 who had recovered from COVID-19. The CDR3 runs from the conserved cysteine through the conserved F or W. The D gene is left open where the match is weak. Clone size is given for some rows only: seen once, a few or many times, or a class if the clone is expanded.

clone_size,j_call,d_call,v_call,cdr3_aa,cdr3_nt
.,TRBJ1-4,TRBD1,TRBV5-4,CASSFGQGRSEEKLFF,TGTGCCAGCAGCTTCGGACAGGGAAGGTCGGAGGAAAAACTGTTTTTT
.,TRBJ1-6,TRBD1,TRBV3-1/TRBV3-2,CASSLSTGGGNSPLHF,TGTGCCAGCAGCCTCTCGACAGGGGGTGGGAATTCACCCCTCCACTTT
.,TRBJ1-6,TRBD1,TRBV4-1,CASSQNNRGGNSPLHF,TGCGCCAGCAGCCAAAACAACAGGGGAGGCAATTCACCCCTCCACTTT
.,TRBJ2-1,TRBD2,TRBV27,CASSFASGRFSSYNEQFF,TGTGCCAGCAGTTTCGCTAGCGGGAGGTTCAGCTCCTACAATGAGCAGTTCTTC
.,TRBJ1-6,.,TRBV9,CASSAGRFAYNSPLHF,TGTGCCAGCAGCGCGGGGAGGTTTGCCTATAATTCACCCCTCCACTTT
once,TRBJ1-5,.,TRBV27,CASSFSRRVNQPQHF,TGTGCCAGCAGTTTTTCAAGGAGGGTAAATCAGCCCCAGCATTTT
.,TRBJ1-1,.,TRBV3-1/TRBV3-2,CASSQAASGTEAFF,TGTGCCAGCAGCCAAGCCGCGAGTGGCACTGAAGCTTTCTTT
few,TRBJ2-7,.,TRBV5-1,CASSLGAGDGEQYF,TGCGCCAGCAGCTTGGGGGCAGGGGATGGCGAGCAGTACTTC
once,TRBJ1-5,.,TRBV2,CASRGRTNQPQHF,TGTGCCAGCAGAGGGAGGACAAATCAGCCCCAGCATTTT
.,TRBJ1-1,TRBD1,TRBV25-1,CASSATGTGSTEAFF,TGTGCCAGCAGTGCGACCGGGACAGGGTCCACTGAAGCTTTCTTT
.,TRBJ2-7,TRBD2,TRBV19,CASSVLAGDREQYF,TGTGCCAGTAGCGTACTAGCGGGAGATCGCGAGCAGTACTTC
.,TRBJ1-4,.,TRBV7-9,CASREWPGEKLFF,TGTGCCAGCAGAGAATGGCCGGGAGAAAAACTGTTTTTT
.,TRBJ1-4,.,TRBV7-2,CASSPQPGLGEKLFF,TGTGCCAGCAGCCCACAGCCGGGGTTGGGTGAAAAACTGTTTTTT
.,TRBJ1-1,.,TRBV14,CASSRRPGSVAGTEAFF,TGTGCCAGCAGCCGACGACCGGGAAGTGTAGCCGGCACTGAAGCTTTCTTT
.,TRBJ2-7,.,TRBV11-3,CASSLGGKISEQYF,TGTGCCAGCAGCTTAGGAGGAAAGATAAGCGAGCAGTACTTC
.,TRBJ2-1,.,TRBV7-2,CASSLQGEDEQFF,TGTGCCAGCAGCTTACAGGGCGAAGATGAGCAGTTCTTC
once,TRBJ1-3,.,TRBV10-3,CAIRDRGNTIYF,TGTGCCATCAGAGACAGGGGAAACACCATATATTTT
.,TRBJ2-7,TRBD2,TRBV6-6,CASRRGGLAGAFLFDDEQYF,TGTGCCAGCAGACGAGGGGGACTAGCGGGAGCATTCCTTTTTGACGACGAGCAGTACTTC
.,TRBJ1-1,.,TRBV5-1,CASSITAGNTEAFF,TGCGCCAGCAGCATCACAGCGGGGAACACTGAAGCTTTCTTT
.,TRBJ1-4,.,TRBV6-2/TRBV6-3,CASSYSRARAPATNEKLFF,TGTGCCAGCAGTTACTCGCGTGCTCGAGCCCCTGCAACTAATGAAAAACTGTTTTTT
.,TRBJ2-1,.,TRBV9,CASSVRSGWDNEQFF,TGTGCCAGCAGCGTAAGATCGGGATGGGACAATGAGCAGTTCTTC
.,TRBJ2-7,.,TRBV27,CASSWTVSYEQYF,TGTGCCAGCAGCTGGACAGTCTCCTACGAGCAGTACTTC
few,TRBJ2-7,.,TRBV29-1,CSVAGDSRNEQYF,TGCAGCGTTGCGGGGGACAGCCGTAATGAGCAGTACTTC